This entry lists 10 T cell receptor beta chains sequenced from one sample in a study of CD8+ T cells in alopecia areata (dated by TCRdb to between 2017 and 2018). The library came from the immunoSEQ multiplex PCR assay. RNA was extracted from all samples and reverse transcribed into cDNA, which served as template for TCR sequencing. In TCRdb, the immuneACCESS table is reduced to in-frame sequences with V and J assigned. These tables do not hold every clone; where another copy was compared, an unresolved V gene accounts for under half, and the others remain unexplained. This sample has 110,000 to 150,000 clones in its table, and approximately 51% of those were observed once. Roughly 0.9% of the sample is taken by the ten largest. According to the study, the label for this sample's time point signals: baseline before oral tofacitinib. Sequencing used CD4+ T cells sorted from blood, obtained at week 0. All receptors derive from a human donor with alopecia areata.

This clone turned up a few times. The chain joins TRBV15 to TRBJ2-5; maybe TRBD2 (5 bases). This CDR3 is 13 amino acids long. The V and J ends lost 3 bases and 3 bases respectively, with 8 bases between them. Germline loops: CDR1 LNHNV, CDR2 YYDKDF (reference sequence). CDR3 protein: CATSSTGKETQYF. DNA for the CDR3: TGTGCCACCAGCAGCACGGGGAAAGAGACCCAGTACTTC.

This chain joins TRBV7-2 and TRBJ2-7, with unresolved D. From germline, CDR1 is SGHTA and CDR2 FQGNSA. Between the trimmed V and J ends, which lost 5 bases and 3 bases, there was a span of 17 bases. The CDR3 has 15 amino acids. CDR3 sequence (DNA): TGTGCCAGCAGCGCGGATCCGGGCCTCAACTACGAGCAGTACTTC. Protein sequence: CASSADPGLNYEQYF. Full variable domain (remainder filled in from reference TRBV7-2 and TRBJ2-7): GAGVSQSPSNKVTEKGKDVELRCDPISGHTALYWYRQSLGQGLEFLIYFQGNSAPDKSGLPSDRFSAERTGGSVSTLTIQRTQQEDSAVYLCASSADPGLNYEQYFGPGTRLTVT.

The chain has TRBV25-1 and TRBJ2-7; the D is unclear. This CDR3 comprises 11 residues. V was clipped by 5 bases and J by 5 bases, with 7 bases between them. Looked up from germline, CDR1 is MGHDK and CDR2 is SYGVNS. The CDR3 spells CASSQFHEQYF. The CDR3 nucleotides read TGTGCCAGCAGTCAGTTTCACGAGCAGTACTTC.

The chain couples TRBV19 to TRBJ2-6; 10 bases line up with TRBD2. V was pared by 4 bases and J by 3 bases, with 9 bases of the junction left unmatched. CDR3 size: 18 residues. Germline V CDR1 and CDR2: LNHDA, SQIVND (reference sequence). As DNA, the CDR3 is TGTGCCAGTAGTACGCGACTAGCGGGCCCCCGTGGGGCCAACGTCCTGACTTTC. Protein sequence: CASSTRLAGPRGANVLTF.

This clone was recorded a few times. This sample also contains other DNA sequences that code for the same CDR3. The chain employs TRBV30 and TRBJ2-1, with D possibly TRBD2 on 5 matching bases. Germline CDR1 and CDR2: GTSNPN and SVGIG (reference sequence). CDR3 length: 14 amino acids. V was clipped by 3 bases and J by 1 base, with 10 bases between them. The CDR3 DNA is TGTGCCTGGAGAGGAGGATTGTCCTACAATGAGCAGTTCTTC. This codes for CAWRGGLSYNEQFF.

This clone was counted only a few times. DNA of the CDR3: TGTGCCAGCAGGCTAAGTTCCCCCTCCTACGAGCAGTACTTC. Protein sequence: CASRLSSPSYEQYF. The V gene is TRBV6-1, the J gene TRBJ2-7; D not resolved. Germline V CDR1 and CDR2: MNHNS, SASEGT. The CDR3 extends over 14 amino acids. V lost 6 bases, J lost 0 bases, and 12 bases lay in between.

This clone was seen at least ten times. The chain uses TRBV4-2 and TRBJ2-1; the match to TRBD2 covers 9 bases. J was trimmed by 1 base and V by 1 base; bases with no gene match: 5. Germline assignment: CDR1 LGHNA and CDR2 YNFKEQ. CDR3 length equals 17 residues. CDR3 loop: CASSQVALAGSYNEQFF. The CDR3 coding sequence is TGTGCCAGCAGCCAAGTGGCCCTAGCGGGGTCCTACAATGAGCAGTTCTTC.

There are a few counts of this clone. This chain links TRBV28 with TRBJ1-1, with D possibly matching TRBD1 (5 bases). V was pared by 5 bases and J by 11 bases, with 18 bases between. The germline V gene encodes CDR1 MDHEN and CDR2 SYDVKM. The CDR3 has 13 amino acids. CDR3 DNA sequence: TGTGCCAGCAGTGCTACGGGGCGATTTGAGGCTTTCTTT. It yields the protein CASSATGRFEAFF. Full variable domain (rest looked up from reference TRBV28 and TRBJ1-1): DVKVTQSSRYLVKRTGEKVFLECVQDMDHENMFWYRQDPGLGLRLIYFSYDVKMKEKGDIPEGYSVSREKKERFSLILESASTNQTSMYLCASSATGRFEAFFGQGTRLTVV.

This clone occurred a few times. The genes are TRBV15 and TRBJ1-2; D possibly corresponds to TRBD1 (5 bases). CDR3 length: 14 amino acids. In germline, CDR1 is LNHNV, CDR2 YYDKDF (reference sequence). Trimming cost V 3 bases and J 5 bases, with 13 bases left between them. CDR3 sequence: CATSRGEGLYGYTF. DNA of the CDR3: TGTGCCACCAGCAGGGGGGAGGGACTTTATGGCTACACCTTC. The full variable domain, its missing parts supplied by reference TRBV15 and TRBJ1-2, is DAMVIQNPRYQVTQFGKPVTLSCSQTLNHNVMYWYQQKSSQAPKLLFHYYDKDFNNEADTPDNFQSRRPNTSFCFLDIRSPGLGDTAMYLCATSRGEGLYGYTFGSGTRLTVV.

This clone was seen only a few times. This chain uses TRBV7-2 with TRBJ2-5; D unresolved. Germline V gives CDR1 SGHTA, CDR2 FQGNSA. Trimming stripped 1 base from V and 3 bases from J, with 9 bases between. CDR3 length: 14 residues. The CDR3, as DNA: TGTGCCAGCAGCTTAGTGGGTCAGAAAGAGACCCAGTACTTC. Translating it yields CASSLVGQKETQYF. The whole variable domain, remainder taken from reference TRBV7-2 and TRBJ2-5, is GAGVSQSPSNKVTEKGKDVELRCDPISGHTALYWYRQSLGQGLEFLIYFQGNSAPDKSGLPSDRFSAERTGGSVSTLTIQRTQQEDSAVYLCASSLVGQKETQYFGPGTRLLVL.